Shown below are 15 T cell receptor beta chains from a single sample sequenced in a study of shared clonotypes between healthy human individuals (dated by TCRdb to about 2020). Library construction relied on the immunoSEQ multiplex PCR assay. This is the immuneACCESS table as TCRdb keeps it, with only in-frame sequences that have V and J called. A part of the clones is gone; compared with another copy, unresolved V genes explain less than half, and the rest is unexplained. The sample includes approximately 2.3 million clones, with just over 90% observed a single time. 0.39% of the sample belongs to the ten largest clones. The sequenced material came from naive CD4+ T cells from PBMCs. This specimen's cell subset or site label, interpreted: CD45RA+ positively selected. The receptors here all came from a man aged 18 to 35 in good health. Some clones in this sample may be carry-over from other donors' samples.

V gene TRBV7-8 combines with J gene TRBJ2-7; D not resolved. This CDR3 has 13 amino acids. Between the trimmed V and J ends, which lost 6 bases and 1 base, there was a span of 10 bases. Germline CDR1 SGHVS, CDR2 FQNEAQ. The CDR3 region is CASRQFSSYEQYF. CDR3 nucleotides: TGTGCCAGCAGACAGTTCTCTTCCTACGAGCAGTACTTC.

J is TRBJ1-5 and V is TRBV28, with D unresolved. V gave up 3 bases and J gave up 3 bases, with 12 bases separating them. The germline CDR1 and CDR2 sequences are MDHEN and SYDVKM. The CDR3 has 15 residues. The chain's CDR3 is CASSFMDGHNQPQHF. CDR3 sequence (DNA): TGTGCCAGCAGTTTTATGGACGGGCACAATCAGCCCCAGCATTTT.

This chain links TRBV30 with TRBJ1-5; TRBD1 is a possible D gene (5 bases). CDR1 and CDR2 (germline): GTSNPN, SVGIG (reference sequence). The CDR3 is made up of 17 amino acids. Trimming took off 3 bases at V and 5 bases at J, with 23 bases between the two ends. DNA for the CDR3: TGTGCCTGGAGCGCTTACGGGGGACCCACTGGGGATCAGCCCCAGCATTTT. It encodes CAWSAYGGPTGDQPQHF. Drawing the rest from reference TRBV30 and TRBJ1-5, the complete variable domain is SQTIHQWPATLVQPVGSPLSLECTVEGTSNPNLYWYRQAAGRGLQLLFYSVGIGQISSEVPQNLSASRPQDRQFILSSKKLLLSDSGFYLCAWSAYGGPTGDQPQHFGDGTRLSIL.

The V call is TRBV6-5, the J call TRBJ2-7; D is possibly TRBD1 or TRBD2 (5 bases each). V lost 5 bases, J lost 9 bases, and 20 bases lay in between. The CDR3 contains 14 residues. Germline values: CDR1 MNHEY, CDR2 SVGAGI. CDR3 nucleotides: TGTGCCAGCAGTAAAAGGGGACCCTTTGAAGGGCAGTACTTC. This gives the protein CASSKRGPFEGQYF.

The rearrangement joins TRBV2 to TRBJ1-5; possibly TRBD1 for D (6 bases). V lost 6 bases and J lost 0, with 9 bases in between. The CDR3 consists of 14 residues. Germline V gives CDR1 SNHLY, CDR2 FYNNEI. The CDR3 DNA reads TGTGCCAGCAGGGGACACTATAGCAATCAGCCCCAGCATTTT. Translation gives CASRGHYSNQPQHF.

This chain joins TRBV7-3 and TRBJ1-1, with TRBD1 as a possible D gene (5 bases). V was pared by 5 bases and J by 2 bases, with 9 bases between. CDR3 size: 13 residues. The V gene's germline CDR1 is SGHTA and CDR2 FQGTGA. CDR3: CASSMTDNTEAFF. In DNA form, the CDR3 reads TGTGCCAGCAGCATGACAGATAACACTGAAGCTTTCTTT.

About this clone: The sample has other DNA sequences that encode this CDR3 too. V usage is TRBV19 and J usage is TRBJ2-1; a possible D gene is TRBD2 (5 bases). This CDR3 has 14 residues. The V gene lost 2 bases and the J gene lost 2 bases, with 7 bases spanning the gap. Germline-derived CDR1 and CDR2 are LNHDA and SQIVND (reference sequence). Written as DNA, the CDR3 is TGTGCCAGTAGTATATCCGGGGCCTACAATGAGCAGTTCTTC. This sequence encodes CASSISGAYNEQFF.

The V call is TRBV5-4, the J call TRBJ2-1, with 12 bases lining up with TRBD2. This CDR3 region has 15 residues. Trimming removed 5 bases from V and 7 bases from J; junction bases left unmatched: 7. Per the germline V gene, CDR1 is SGHNT and CDR2 is YYREEE (reference sequence). This CDR3 is CASRETSGSGNEQFF. The CDR3 DNA reads as TGTGCCAGCAGGGAGACTAGCGGGAGTGGGAATGAGCAGTTCTTC.

Only one count was recorded for this clone. This chain joins TRBV5-4 and TRBJ2-7; 9 nucleotides line up with TRBD1. CDR3 size: 16 residues. Trimming at V came to 3 bases and at J to 4 bases, leaving 11 bases not matched to a gene. The germline CDR1 and CDR2 sequences are SGHNT and YYREEE (reference sequence). CDR3 nucleotide sequence: TGTGCCAGCAGCTCTACGGGACAGGGTTCGGGATACGAGCAGTACTTC. It yields the protein CASSSTGQGSGYEQYF.

This clone was found once. This rearrangement joins TRBV2 to TRBJ2-1; 7 positions match TRBD2. The germline V gene encodes CDR1 SNHLY and CDR2 FYNNEI. The CDR3 contains 13 residues. Losses at the gene ends were 6 bases for V and 8 bases for J; bases not matched to a gene: 7. For the CDR3, the DNA is TGTGCCAGCAGCCTCTATCGGGGGGATGAGCAGTTCTTC. Translating it yields CASSLYRGDEQFF.

V and J are TRBV11-2 and TRBJ1-2; D possibly corresponds to TRBD1 (6 bases). CDR3 length: 16 amino acids. CDR1 and CDR2 (germline): SGHAT, FQNNGV. Trimming stripped 0 bases from V and 4 bases from J, with 15 bases between. The CDR3: CASSLEGTRGIYGYTF. CDR3 nucleotides: TGTGCCAGCAGCTTAGAGGGGACAAGGGGAATCTATGGCTACACCTTC.

About this clone itself: Different DNA sequences within this sample yield the same CDR3. The chain uses TRBV30 and TRBJ2-6; the D call may be TRBD1 or TRBD2 (5 bases each). This CDR3 region has 13 residues. Trimming shortened V by 5 bases and J by 0 bases, and 5 bases separated the two germline ends. CDR1 is GTSNPN, CDR2 SVGIG, per germline (reference sequence). CDR3 region: CAWGTSGANVLTF. DNA of the CDR3: TGTGCCTGGGGGACCTCTGGGGCCAACGTCCTGACTTTC.

The rearrangement links TRBV5-7 to TRBJ2-1; D not resolved. TRBV5-7 is filed as an ORF, its function uncertain. V was shortened by 7 bases and J by 3 bases, with 11 bases between the two germline ends. This CDR3 is 13 amino acids long. As DNA, the CDR3 is TGTGCCAGCCTACAGAGCCACTACAATGAGCAGTTCTTC. It specifies CASLQSHYNEQFF.

The chain carries TRBV5-8 and TRBJ1-1; TRBD1 matches 7 bases. The CDR3 contains 13 residues. Trimming cost V 4 bases and J 1 base; bases outside gene matches: 1. The V gene's germline CDR1 is SGHTS and CDR2 YDEGEE. This chain's CDR3 is CASSRDRNTEAFF. CDR3 nucleotide sequence: TGTGCCAGCAGCCGGGACAGGAACACTGAAGCTTTCTTT.

The CDR3 nucleotides are TGTGCCAGCTCACCACCGATGCGGGAGGGGCAGTACTTC. It translates to CASSPPMREGQYF. The chain joins TRBV18 to TRBJ2-7; 9 bases fit TRBD2. This CDR3 contains 13 residues. The germline gives CDR1 KGHSH, CDR2 LQKENI. The V segment lost 0 bases and the J segment 9 bases; nucleotides outside the gene matches: 3.